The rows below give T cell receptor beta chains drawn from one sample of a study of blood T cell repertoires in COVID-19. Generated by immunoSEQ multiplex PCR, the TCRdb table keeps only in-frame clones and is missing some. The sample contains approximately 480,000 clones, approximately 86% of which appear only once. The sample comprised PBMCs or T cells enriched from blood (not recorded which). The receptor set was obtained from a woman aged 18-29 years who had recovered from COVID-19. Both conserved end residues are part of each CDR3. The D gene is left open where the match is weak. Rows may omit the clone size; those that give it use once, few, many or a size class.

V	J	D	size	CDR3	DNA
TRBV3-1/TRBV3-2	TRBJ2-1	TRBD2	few	CASSPSAGGHYNEQFF	TGTGCCAGCAGCCCCTCGGCGGGGGGCCACTACAATGAGCAGTTCTTC
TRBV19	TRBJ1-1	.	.	CASQTGNMNTEAFF	TGTGCCAGCCAGACAGGAAACATGAACACTGAAGCTTTCTTT
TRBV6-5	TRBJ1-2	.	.	CASSIDRSLNYGYTF	TGTGCCAGCAGCATCGACAGGTCTCTTAACTATGGCTACACCTTC
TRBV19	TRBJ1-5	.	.	CASHREGQGYQPQHF	TGTGCCAGTCACAGGGAAGGGCAGGGGTATCAGCCCCAGCATTTT
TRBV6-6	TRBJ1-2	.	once	CASSRNPDSYGYTF	TGTGCCAGCAGCCGAAACCCAGACAGCTATGGCTACACCTTC
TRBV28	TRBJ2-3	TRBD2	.	CASLTSGGSTDTQYF	TGTGCCAGCCTGACTAGCGGGGGGAGCACAGATACGCAGTATTTT
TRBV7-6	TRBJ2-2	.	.	CASSPWAGDGNTGELFF	TGTGCCAGCAGCCCATGGGCGGGCGACGGGAACACCGGGGAGCTGTTTTTT
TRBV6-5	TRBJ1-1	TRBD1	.	CASSAGGPVNTEAFF	TGTGCCAGCAGCGCAGGGGGCCCCGTGAACACTGAAGCTTTCTTT
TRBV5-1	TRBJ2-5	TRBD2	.	CASSTRTSRSAETQYF	TGCGCCAGCAGCACAAGGACTAGTCGAAGCGCCGAGACCCAGTACTTC
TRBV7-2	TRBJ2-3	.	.	CASSFSMESTQYF	TGTGCCAGCAGCTTTAGCATGGAGAGTACGCAGTATTTT
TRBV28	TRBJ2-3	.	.	CASSSPLAISTDTQYF	TGTGCCAGCAGTTCCCCCTTAGCGATCAGCACAGATACGCAGTATTTT
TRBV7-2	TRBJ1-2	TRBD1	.	CASSYRGLDGYTF	TGTGCCAGCAGCTACAGGGGATTGGATGGCTACACCTTC
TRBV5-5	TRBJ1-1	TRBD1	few	CASSWDRGGTEAFF	TGTGCCAGCAGCTGGGACAGGGGAGGCACTGAAGCTTTCTTT
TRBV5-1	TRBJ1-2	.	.	CASSLGSGYGYTF	TGCGCCAGCAGCTTGGGCTCAGGGTATGGCTACACCTTC
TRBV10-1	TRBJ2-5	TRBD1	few	CASSFDRGKTQYF	TGCGCCAGCAGCTTCGACAGGGGGAAGACCCAGTACTTC
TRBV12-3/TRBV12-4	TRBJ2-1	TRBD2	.	CASRLAGVNEQFF	TGTGCCAGCAGACTAGCGGGGGTGAATGAGCAGTTCTTC
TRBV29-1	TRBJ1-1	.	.	CSARGQMNTEAFF	TGCAGCGCTAGGGGACAAATGAACACTGAAGCTTTCTTT
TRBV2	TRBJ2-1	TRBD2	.	CASSGEGSGEQFF	TGTGCCAGCAGTGGGGAGGGCTCTGGTGAGCAGTTCTTC
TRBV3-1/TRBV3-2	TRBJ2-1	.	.	CASSFGPWGRDNEQFF	TGTGCCAGCAGCTTCGGTCCGTGGGGGCGTGACAATGAGCAGTTCTTC
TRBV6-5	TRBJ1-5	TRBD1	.	CASQAGGRQPQHF	TGTGCCAGCCAGGCAGGGGGTCGTCAGCCCCAGCATTTT
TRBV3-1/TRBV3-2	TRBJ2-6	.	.	CASSSFMRREVSGANVLTF	TGTGCCAGCAGCTCTTTTATGCGGAGGGAAGTTTCTGGGGCCAACGTCCTGACTTTC
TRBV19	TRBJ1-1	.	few	CASSLSGSSGVEAFF	TGTGCCAGTAGTCTCTCAGGGTCGTCTGGAGTAGAAGCTTTCTTT